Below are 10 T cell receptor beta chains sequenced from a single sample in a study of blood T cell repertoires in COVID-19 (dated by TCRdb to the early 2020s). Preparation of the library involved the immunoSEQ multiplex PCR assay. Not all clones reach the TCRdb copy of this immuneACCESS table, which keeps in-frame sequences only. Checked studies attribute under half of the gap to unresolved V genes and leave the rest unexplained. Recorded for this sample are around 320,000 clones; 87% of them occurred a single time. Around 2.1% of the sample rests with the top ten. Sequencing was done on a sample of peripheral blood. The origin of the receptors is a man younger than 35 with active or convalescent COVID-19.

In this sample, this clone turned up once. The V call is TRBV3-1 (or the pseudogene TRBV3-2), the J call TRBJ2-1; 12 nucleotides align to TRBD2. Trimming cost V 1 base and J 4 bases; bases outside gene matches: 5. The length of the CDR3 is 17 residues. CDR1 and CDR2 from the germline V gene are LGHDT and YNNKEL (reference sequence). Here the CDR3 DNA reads TGTGCCAGCAGCCAAGTGCTAGCGGGAGGGGGGTACAATGAGCAGTTCTTC. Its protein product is CASSQVLAGGGYNEQFF.

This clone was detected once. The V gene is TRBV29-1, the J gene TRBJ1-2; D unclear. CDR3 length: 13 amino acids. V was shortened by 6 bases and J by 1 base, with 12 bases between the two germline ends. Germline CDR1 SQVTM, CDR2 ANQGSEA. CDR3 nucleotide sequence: TGCAGCGTCCAAGGCGGGAGTAACTATGGCTACACCTTC. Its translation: CSVQGGSNYGYTF.

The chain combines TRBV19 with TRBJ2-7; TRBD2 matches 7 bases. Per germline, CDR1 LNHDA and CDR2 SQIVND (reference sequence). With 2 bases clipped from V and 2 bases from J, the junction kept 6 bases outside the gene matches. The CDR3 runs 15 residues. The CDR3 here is CASSIWGGDTYEQYF. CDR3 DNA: TGTGCCAGTAGTATATGGGGAGGGGATACCTACGAGCAGTACTTC.

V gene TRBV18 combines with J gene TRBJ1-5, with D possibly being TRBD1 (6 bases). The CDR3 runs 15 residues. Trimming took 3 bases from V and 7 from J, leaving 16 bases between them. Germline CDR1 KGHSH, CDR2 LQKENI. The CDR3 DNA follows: TGTGCCAGCTCACCGACTCAACAGGGCTACCAGCCCCAGCATTTT. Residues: CASSPTQQGYQPQHF.

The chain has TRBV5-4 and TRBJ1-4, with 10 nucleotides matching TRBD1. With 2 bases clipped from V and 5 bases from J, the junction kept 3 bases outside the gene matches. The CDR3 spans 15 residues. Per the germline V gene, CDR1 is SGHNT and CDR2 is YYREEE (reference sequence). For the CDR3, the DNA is TGTGCCAGCAGCTTCCCGGGACAGGGGAATGAAAAACTGTTTTTT. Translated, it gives CASSFPGQGNEKLFF.

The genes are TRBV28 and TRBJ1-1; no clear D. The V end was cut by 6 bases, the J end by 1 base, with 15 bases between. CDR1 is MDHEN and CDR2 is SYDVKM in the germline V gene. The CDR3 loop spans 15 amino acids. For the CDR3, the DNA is TGTGCCAGCAGCCCAATTGGTACGGGGAACACTGAAGCTTTCTTT. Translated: CASSPIGTGNTEAFF. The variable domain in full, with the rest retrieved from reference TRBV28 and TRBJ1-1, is DVKVTQSSRYLVKRTGEKVFLECVQDMDHENMFWYRQDPGLGLRLIYFSYDVKMKEKGDIPEGYSVSREKKERFSLILESASTNQTSMYLCASSPIGTGNTEAFFGQGTRLTVV.

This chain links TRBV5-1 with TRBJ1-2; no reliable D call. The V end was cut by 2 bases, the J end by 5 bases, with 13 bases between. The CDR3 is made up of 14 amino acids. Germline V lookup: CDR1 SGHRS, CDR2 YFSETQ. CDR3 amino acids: CASSLGVREYGYTF. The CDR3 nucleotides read TGCGCCAGCAGCTTAGGAGTTAGGGAGTATGGCTACACCTTC.

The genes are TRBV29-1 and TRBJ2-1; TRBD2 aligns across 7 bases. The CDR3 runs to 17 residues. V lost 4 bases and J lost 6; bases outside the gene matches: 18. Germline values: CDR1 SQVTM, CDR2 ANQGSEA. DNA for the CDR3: TGCAGCGTTGGAAGGGGTCCTACTAGCGCGGGCGGCAATGAGCAGTTCTTC. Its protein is CSVGRGPTSAGGNEQFF.

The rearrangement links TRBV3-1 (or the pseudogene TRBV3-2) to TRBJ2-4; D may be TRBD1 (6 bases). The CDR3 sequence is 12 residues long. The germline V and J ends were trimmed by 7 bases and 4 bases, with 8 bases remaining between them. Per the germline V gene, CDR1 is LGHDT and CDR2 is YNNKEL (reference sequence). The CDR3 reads CASITGKNIQYF. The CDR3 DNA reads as TGTGCCAGCATCACAGGGAAAAACATTCAGTACTTC.

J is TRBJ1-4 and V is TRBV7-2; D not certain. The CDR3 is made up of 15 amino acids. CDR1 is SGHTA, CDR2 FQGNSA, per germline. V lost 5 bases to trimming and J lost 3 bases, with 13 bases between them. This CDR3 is CASSPGVSANEKLFF. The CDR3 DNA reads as TGTGCCAGCAGCCCCGGGGTTTCAGCTAATGAAAAACTGTTTTTT.